This record covers a single T cell receptor beta chain. Its antigen is undetermined. This specimen belongs to a study of shared clonotypes between healthy human individuals. Study results and caveats: Sampling covered nothing but blood. Tissue TCR repertoires likely differ from those found in blood.

The study used 83 million or so PBMCs per unsorted sample for genomic DNA. The assay used deep level. Genomic DNA of each subset was evenly split across several immunoSEQ plates. Clones were read by immunoSEQ multiplex PCR, and TCRdb kept only the in-frame ones, dropping some. The sample comprises roughly 490,000 clones, over 65% of which are singletons, and approximately 12% rests with the top ten. The CDR3 totals 15 residues. Germline CDR1 SGHTA, CDR2 FQGNSA. V lost 0 bases to trimming and J lost 3 bases; unmatched junction nucleotides: 3. The source of this sequence is a woman aged 40 to 50 in good health. Some clones in this sample may be carry-over from other donors' samples. This rearrangement joins TRBV7-2 to TRBJ1-2; 8 nucleotides agree with TRBD1. The sample comprised PBMCs. CDR3 sequence: CASSLALGQDYGYTF. CDR3 sequence (DNA): TGTGCCAGCAGCTTAGCGCTGGGACAGGACTATGGCTACACCTTC.